This TCR beta chain emerged from a study of control samples from healthy donors and cancer patients. Unmatched junction bases numbered 8, after V lost 6 bases and J lost 0 bases. The germline CDR1 and CDR2 sequences are KGHDR and SFDVKD. The CDR3 is 16 residues long. Libraries were prepared by immunoSEQ multiplex PCR; TCRdb keeps only in-frame clonotypes and omits some of them. Of tens of thousands of clones listed, about 90% are singletons. The chain carries TRBV24-1 and TRBJ1-2; 8 bases match TRBD1. The clonotype was recovered from a woman in her fifties or sixties with head and neck cancer. The source material was PBMCs. The CDR3: CATSRGGTGANYGYTF. CDR3 nucleotide sequence: TGTGCCACCAGTCGGGGGGGGACAGGAGCTAACTATGGCTACACCTTC.